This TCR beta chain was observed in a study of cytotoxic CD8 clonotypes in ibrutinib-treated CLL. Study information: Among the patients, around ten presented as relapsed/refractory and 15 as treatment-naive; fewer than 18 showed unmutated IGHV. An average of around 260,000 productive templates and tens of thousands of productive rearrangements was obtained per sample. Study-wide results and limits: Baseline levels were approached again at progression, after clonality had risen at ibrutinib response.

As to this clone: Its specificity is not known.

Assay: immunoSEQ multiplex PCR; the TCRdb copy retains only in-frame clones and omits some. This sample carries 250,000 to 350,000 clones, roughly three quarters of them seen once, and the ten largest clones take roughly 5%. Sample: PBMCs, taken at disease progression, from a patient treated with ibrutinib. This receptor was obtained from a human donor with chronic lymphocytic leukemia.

CDR3 sequence reads: CASSLLAGAGETQYF. The DNA for the CDR3 is TGCGCCAGCAGCTTGTTGGCAGGGGCAGGAGAGACCCAGTACTTC. This rearrangement joins TRBV5-1 to TRBJ2-5; possibly TRBD1 for D (6 bases). With 1 base removed from V and 4 bases from J, the gap between germline ends came to 14 bases. CDR3 length equals 15 residues. Germline V gene data show CDR1 as SGHRS and CDR2 as YFSETQ. Drawing the rest from reference TRBV5-1 and TRBJ2-5, the complete variable domain is KAGVTQTPRYLIKTRGQQVTLSCSPISGHRSVSWYQQTPGQGLQFLFEYFSETQRNKGNFPGRFSGRQFSNSRSEMNVSTLELGDSALYLCASSLLAGAGETQYFGPGTRLLVL.